This entry concerns a single T cell receptor beta chain. The target antigen is unknown. This specimen comes from a study of cytomegalovirus exposure and HLA in healthy donors. Study-wide results and caveats: Some segments of the V type, notably TRBV6-2 and TRBV6-3, were excluded as indistinguishable.

The PCR was carried out with 60 Vbeta primers and 13 Jbeta primers. TCRdb's table, derived via immunoSEQ multiplex PCR, lists solely in-frame clones and lacks some. Of 110,000 or so clones listed, approximately 71% are singletons. Trimming cost V 0 bases and J 1 base, with 7 bases left between them. The germline gives CDR1 SGHRS, CDR2 YFSETQ. The CDR3 has 14 amino acids. The chain carries TRBV5-1 and TRBJ2-5, with D possibly matching TRBD1 (5 bases). This sequence was found in a woman aged 70-85 years in good health and CMV-seropositive. The sample was PBMCs. For the CDR3, the DNA is TGCGCCAGCAGCTTGGTGGGGCCCCAAGAGACCCAGTACTTC. Amino acids: CASSLVGPQETQYF. The complete variable domain, with remaining parts taken from reference TRBV5-1 and TRBJ2-5, reads KAGVTQTPRYLIKTRGQQVTLSCSPISGHRSVSWYQQTPGQGLQFLFEYFSETQRNKGNFPGRFSGRQFSNSRSEMNVSTLELGDSALYLCASSLVGPQETQYFGPGTRLLVL.